The 30 T cell receptor beta chains below come from one sample, sequenced in a study of OX40 agonist ivuxolimab in advanced cancers. Measured with immunoSEQ multiplex PCR; TCRdb has only the in-frame clones, and not every one. The data show tens of thousands of clones, with roughly three quarters seen just once and 2% to 3% held by the top ten. The sequencing used CD4+ or CD8+ T cells sorted from blood, collected in a trial of the OX40 agonist ivuxolimab. The origin of the receptors is an adult with an advanced solid tumor such as melanoma, head and neck, liver or kidney cancer.

The chain is built from TRBV7-8 and TRBJ2-1, with 10 bases identical to TRBD2. Germline V CDR1 and CDR2: SGHVS, FQNEAQ. The CDR3 runs to 14 residues. Trimming at V came to 10 bases and at J to 5 bases, leaving 8 bases not matched to a gene. The chain's CDR3 is CATLSGGGNNEQFF. The CDR3 region has the DNA TGTGCCACCCTAAGCGGGGGGGGCAACAATGAGCAGTTCTTC.

CDR3 sequence (DNA): TGTGCCAGCAGCTCCCTAGCGGGGGGACCCTACAATGAGCAGTTCTTC. It yields the protein CASSSLAGGPYNEQFF. The chain joins TRBV7-8 to TRBJ2-1, with 11 positions matching TRBD2. This CDR3 is 16 amino acids long. Germline assignment: CDR1 SGHVS and CDR2 FQNEAQ. V lost 4 bases and J lost 2; bases outside the gene matches: 4.

The genes are TRBV11-2 and TRBJ2-1; 9 positions agree with TRBD2. The CDR3 contains 13 residues. Germline V gene sequence: CDR1 SGHAT, CDR2 FQNNGV. With V trimmed by 7 bases and J by 6 bases, 4 bases remained unmatched. The CDR3 nucleotides read TGTGCCAGCAAACGCGGGGGGGCCAATGAGCAGTTCTTC. Its translation: CASKRGGANEQFF.

The rearrangement links TRBV9 to TRBJ2-1; the match to TRBD2 covers 7 bases. Germline-derived CDR1 and CDR2 are SGDLS and YYNGEE. The CDR3 consists of 14 residues. With 3 bases clipped from V and 9 bases from J, the junction kept 9 bases outside the gene matches. CDR3 protein: CASSATGTNPEQFF. DNA for the CDR3: TGTGCCAGCAGCGCCACCGGGACTAACCCTGAGCAGTTCTTC.

This clone was counted once. V gene TRBV19 combines with J gene TRBJ1-5; D call uncertain. This CDR3 is 14 amino acids long. Between the trimmed V and J ends, which lost 7 bases and 0 bases, there was a span of 10 bases. From germline, CDR1 is LNHDA and CDR2 SQIVND (reference sequence). CDR3 amino acids: CASIAGNSNQPQHF. The DNA for the CDR3 is TGTGCCAGTATTGCTGGGAATAGCAATCAGCCCCAGCATTTT.

This chain joins TRBV7-8 and TRBJ2-1; 9 nucleotides agree with TRBD1. Losses at the gene ends were 2 bases for V and 8 bases for J; bases not matched to a gene: 7. This CDR3 region has 15 residues. CDR1 is SGHVS, CDR2 FQNEAQ, per germline. The CDR3 spells CASSLTTGGMYEQFF. CDR3 sequence (DNA): TGTGCCAGCAGCTTAACGACAGGGGGTATGTATGAGCAGTTCTTC. The full variable domain, with the rest looked up from reference TRBV7-8 and TRBJ2-1, is GAGVSQSPRYKVAKRGQDVALRCDPISGHVSLFWYQQALGQGPEFLTYFQNEAQLDKSGLPSDRFFAERPEGSVSTLKIQRTQQEDSAVYLCASSLTTGGMYEQFFGPGTRLTVL.

CDR3 amino acids: CASTGTSTYEQYF. The CDR3 DNA is TGTGCCAGCACGGGAACCTCGACCTACGAGCAGTACTTC. The gene calls are TRBV28 and TRBJ2-7, with a weak D call TRBD2 (5 bases). Trimming took off 7 bases at V and 2 bases at J, with 12 bases between the two ends. The CDR3 extends over 13 amino acids. The germline gives CDR1 MDHEN, CDR2 SYDVKM.

The chain carries TRBV14 and TRBJ2-7, with D possibly being TRBD1 (6 bases). Trimming left V 3 bases short and J 7 bases short, with 22 bases between. The germline gives CDR1 SGHDN, CDR2 FVKESK. This CDR3 comprises 16 residues. The CDR3 bases are TGTGCCAGCAGCCAGTCTCCCGGGACACGCTTACGAGAGCAGTACTTC. As protein: CASSQSPGTRLREQYF.

The chain recombines TRBV6-6 with TRBJ1-5; D is unclear. V lost 2 bases and J 0 bases, leaving 11 bases between the germline ends. Germline lookup yields CDR1 MNHNY and CDR2 SVGAGI (reference sequence). The CDR3 has 16 residues. The CDR3 loop reads CASSYGRTYSNQPQHF. DNA for the CDR3: TGTGCCAGCAGTTACGGACGGACTTATAGCAATCAGCCCCAGCATTTT.

The chain recombines TRBV9 with TRBJ1-1; D remains unclear. Germline loops: CDR1 SGDLS, CDR2 YYNGEE. The germline V and J ends were trimmed by 1 base and 2 bases, with 6 bases remaining between them. The CDR3 runs to 13 residues. The CDR3 region is CASSVSPNTEAFF. Here the CDR3 DNA reads TGTGCCAGCAGCGTATCCCCTAACACTGAAGCTTTCTTT.

V usage is TRBV5-1 and J usage is TRBJ2-1; either TRBD1 or TRBD2 may fit D (5 bases each). V dropped 2 bases and J dropped 2 bases, with 11 bases sitting between them. Germline V gives CDR1 SGHRS, CDR2 YFSETQ. The CDR3 extends over 15 amino acids. CDR3 DNA: TGCGCCAGCAGCTTCTACGGGACCACCTACAATGAGCAGTTCTTC. It translates to CASSFYGTTYNEQFF.

The gene calls are TRBV25-1 and TRBJ1-6; TRBD1 matches 9 bases. The V segment lost 4 bases and the J segment 9 bases; nucleotides outside the gene matches: 7. CDR3 size: 15 residues. The V gene's germline CDR1 is MGHDK and CDR2 SYGVNS. The CDR3 nucleotides read TGTGCCAGCAGTGGGACAGGGGCCAGAGCTTCACCCCTCCACTTT. Protein: CASSGTGARASPLHF.

As DNA, the CDR3 is TGTGCCAGCAGCCCGGGCTTGAGTACCATATATTTT. Amino acid sequence: CASSPGLSTIYF. The chain employs TRBV7-2 and TRBJ1-3, with D unresolved. The CDR3 runs to 12 residues. Germline V CDR1 and CDR2: SGHTA, FQGNSA. The V end was cut by 5 bases, the J end by 10 bases, with 12 bases between.

This chain uses TRBV27 with TRBJ1-6; no clear D gene. The CDR3 loop spans 14 amino acids. Between the trimmed V and J ends, which lost 1 base and 1 base, there was a span of 2 bases. Germline V gene data show CDR1 as MNHEY and CDR2 as SMNVEV (reference sequence). CDR3 residues: CASSLFSYNSPLHF. CDR3 DNA: TGTGCCAGCAGTTTATTTTCCTATAATTCACCCCTCCACTTT.

This clone was detected a few times. CDR3 amino acids: CASSYSTGRGTEAFF. The CDR3 nucleotides read TGTGCCAGCAGTTACTCGACAGGGAGGGGCACTGAAGCTTTCTTT. The rearrangement uses TRBV6-5 and TRBJ1-1, with 7 bases identical to TRBD1. Per germline, CDR1 MNHEY and CDR2 SVGAGI. CDR3 size: 15 residues. J lost 4 bases, V lost 0 bases, and 5 bases had no gene match.

The chain joins TRBV7-2 to TRBJ2-5; D perhaps matches TRBD2 (6 bases). The CDR3 runs to 13 residues. Germline assignment: CDR1 SGHTA and CDR2 FQGNSA. The germline V and J ends were trimmed by 5 bases and 5 bases, with 12 bases remaining between them. The CDR3 loop is CASSLRLEETQYF. In nucleotides, the CDR3 is TGTGCCAGCAGCCTCCGACTAGAGGAGACCCAGTACTTC.

The chain joins TRBV6-5 to TRBJ2-7, with a possible D match to TRBD1 (5 bases). Germline values: CDR1 MNHEY, CDR2 SVGAGI. V dropped 6 bases and J dropped 2 bases, with 14 bases sitting between them. The length of the CDR3 is 14 residues. The CDR3, as DNA: TGTGCCAGCAGGGGGCTCGGAAAAACCTACGAGCAGTACTTC. It translates to CASRGLGKTYEQYF.

This chain connects TRBV6-5 to TRBJ1-1, with unresolved D. Trimming left V 2 bases short and J 0 bases short, with 13 bases between. The CDR3 is 16 residues long. Germline V CDR1 and CDR2: MNHEY, SVGAGI. The DNA for the CDR3 is TGTGCCAGCAGTTACCAACCCAGGATGCTGAACACTGAAGCTTTCTTT. This gives the protein CASSYQPRMLNTEAFF.

A note on this clone: Within the sample, other DNA sequences also encode this same CDR3. The J gene is TRBJ2-7, the V gene TRBV6-5, with D perhaps matching TRBD1 (5 bases). This CDR3 is built from 13 residues. V was clipped by 4 bases and J by 1 base, with 8 bases between them. Germline V gene sequence: CDR1 MNHEY, CDR2 SVGAGI. Here the CDR3 reads CASSSTGSYEQYF. The DNA of the CDR3 is TGTGCCAGCAGTTCTACAGGTTCCTACGAGCAGTACTTC.

In its sample, this clone was seen once. The chain has TRBV10-3 and TRBJ2-2; 8 nucleotides match TRBD1. From germline, CDR1 is ENHRY and CDR2 SYGVKD. The CDR3 covers 13 residues. Germline trimming cut 7 bases from V and 4 bases from J; bases unmatched to any gene: 2. This chain's CDR3 is CAINGQGTGELFF. The CDR3 bases are TGTGCCATCAACGGACAGGGCACCGGGGAGCTGTTTTTT.

The V gene is TRBV18, the J gene TRBJ1-5; tentatively, D is TRBD1 (6 bases). Germline V gives CDR1 KGHSH, CDR2 LQKENI. V lost 2 bases to trimming and J lost 2 bases, with 16 bases between them. The CDR3 runs 17 residues. The CDR3 bases are TGTGCCAGCTCACCAGGGGGGCAGGGACGAGGCAATCAGCCCCAGCATTTT. Translating gives CASSPGGQGRGNQPQHF.

The genes are TRBV6-6 and TRBJ1-5; D is unclear. The germline CDR1 and CDR2 sequences are MNHNY and SVGAGI (reference sequence). This CDR3 is 15 amino acids long. Trimming removed 2 bases at V and 3 bases at J, with 11 bases between. The CDR3 loop is CASSYGENSNQPQHF. The CDR3 DNA follows: TGTGCCAGCAGTTACGGAGAAAATTCCAATCAGCCCCAGCATTTT.

This clone has a single count. The chain has TRBV6-1 and TRBJ1-4; D is perhaps TRBD1 (5 bases). CDR3 length: 14 residues. The germline V gene has CDR1 MNHNS and CDR2 SASEGT. Trimming shortened V by 7 bases and J by 5 bases, and 14 bases separated the two germline ends. This CDR3 reads CASNKGLANEKLFF. Written as DNA, the CDR3 is TGTGCCAGCAACAAGGGGTTGGCGAATGAAAAACTGTTTTTT.

V is TRBV9 and J is TRBJ2-5, with 7 bases lining up with TRBD2. The CDR3 sequence is 15 residues long. Germline V gives CDR1 SGDLS, CDR2 YYNGEE. After removal of 4 bases from V and 4 bases from J, the junction contained 10 bases not matched to a gene. The CDR3 region is CASSPQAGLGETQYF. CDR3 DNA sequence: TGTGCCAGCAGCCCCCAAGCGGGGCTGGGAGAGACCCAGTACTTC.

The chain uses TRBV15 and TRBJ2-7; possibly TRBD1 or TRBD2 for D (7 bases each). The V gene lost 0 bases and the J gene lost 3 bases, with 9 bases spanning the gap. The germline V gene has CDR1 LNHNV and CDR2 YYDKDF (reference sequence). CDR3 length: 14 residues. This CDR3 is CATSRDRGGYEQYF. The CDR3 DNA reads as TGTGCCACCAGCAGAGACAGGGGGGGCTACGAGCAGTACTTC. Variable domain in full (rest from reference TRBV15 and TRBJ2-7): DAMVIQNPRYQVTQFGKPVTLSCSQTLNHNVMYWYQQKSSQAPKLLFHYYDKDFNNEADTPDNFQSRRPNTSFCFLDIRSPGLGDTAMYLCATSRDRGGYEQYFGPGTRLTVT.

This sequence joins TRBV10-1 and TRBJ2-1, with 10 bases matching TRBD1. Trimming at V came to 4 bases and at J to 6 bases, leaving 6 bases not matched to a gene. CDR3 size: 15 residues. CDR1 is WNHNN and CDR2 is SYGVQD in the germline V gene (reference sequence). The CDR3 spells CASSVGTGVFNEQFF. CDR3 coding DNA: TGCGCCAGCAGTGTGGGGACAGGGGTATTCAATGAGCAGTTCTTC.

The sample holds one count of this clone. V usage is TRBV16 and J usage is TRBJ2-1; D might be TRBD2 (6 bases). Germline loops: CDR1 KGHSY, CDR2 FQNENV. CDR3 size: 17 residues. Trimming took off 1 base at V and 0 bases at J, with 13 bases between the two ends. CDR3 amino acids: CASSQFLRGASYNEQFF. In nucleotides, the CDR3 is TGTGCCAGCAGCCAATTCCTGCGGGGAGCCTCCTACAATGAGCAGTTCTTC.

The J gene is TRBJ1-2, the V gene TRBV13; D ambiguous. Between the trimmed V and J ends, which lost 2 bases and 4 bases, there was a span of 11 bases. From germline, CDR1 is PRHDT and CDR2 FYEKMQ (reference sequence). The CDR3 runs to 14 residues. DNA for the CDR3: TGTGCCAGCAGCTTAAGGACGCAGTTCTATGGCTACACCTTC. This gives the protein CASSLRTQFYGYTF.

The chain is built from TRBV19 and TRBJ1-1; D possibly corresponds to TRBD1 (6 bases). Trimming pared 6 bases from V and 5 bases from J, leaving 25 bases between. Germline assignment: CDR1 LNHDA and CDR2 SQIVND (reference sequence). The length of the CDR3 is 17 residues. CDR3 residues: CASRIQGGGSRRTEAFF. The CDR3 DNA sequence: TGTGCCAGTAGAATACAGGGAGGGGGATCCAGGAGGACTGAAGCTTTCTTT. Complete variable domain (other parts from reference TRBV19 and TRBJ1-1): DGGITQSPKYLFRKEGQNVTLSCEQNLNHDAMYWYRQDPGQGLRLIYYSQIVNDFQKGDIAEGYSVSREKKESFPLTVTSAQKNPTAFYLCASRIQGGGSRRTEAFFGQGTRLTVV.

This clone appeared once. This chain joins TRBV7-7 and TRBJ1-4; tentatively, D is TRBD1 (5 bases). The ends were cut back, 5 bases at V and 2 bases at J, with 9 bases in the middle. This CDR3 is 14 amino acids long. CDR1 is SSHAT, CDR2 FNYEAQ, per germline (reference sequence). The DNA of the CDR3 is TGTGCCAGCAGCCCCGCAGGGACTAATGAAAAACTGTTTTTT. It translates to CASSPAGTNEKLFF. Looking up the rest from reference TRBV7-7 and TRBJ1-4 gives the full variable domain: GAGVSQSPRYKVTKRGQDVTLRCDPISSHATLYWYQQALGQGPEFLTYFNYEAQPDKSGLPSDRFSAERPEGSISTLTIQRTEQRDSAMYRCASSPAGTNEKLFFGSGTQLSVL.